The source of this T cell receptor (beta chain) is a study of T cells in Graves' hyperthyroidism and ophthalmopathy. Amplified regions were TCR beta CDR3 sequences from RNA transcripts. The HTBI primer set drove a first-round RT-PCR of the TCR CDR3. TCRdb recomputed calls from the multiplex PCR reads with MiXCR, one row per CDR3 protein. Of approximately 410,000 distinct CDR3 sequences listed, around 15% are singletons. In making diagnoses, clinical symptoms, serum thyroxine and TRAb, thyroid ultrasound and orbital computed tomography were all used. The PBMCs had their origin in roughly 10 ml of fresh peripheral blood. Comment on this clonotype: The antigen remains undetermined.

Study conclusions and caveats: Researchers found most expanded thyroid clonotypes above 0.001 in blood as well.

The TCR originated in a woman younger than 30 with Graves' hyperthyroidism. Sequenced material: blood.

CDR3 coding DNA: TGTGCCAGTAGTATCTTAGTAGGTTTGGGCCGACATCAGCCCCAGCATTTT. Amino acid sequence: CASSILVGLGRHQPQHF. V gene TRBV19 combines with J gene TRBJ1-5; D is undetermined. Trimming took off 3 bases at V and 5 bases at J, with 20 bases between the two ends. CDR3 length: 17 amino acids. CDR1 and CDR2 from the germline V gene are LNHDA and SQIVND (reference sequence).